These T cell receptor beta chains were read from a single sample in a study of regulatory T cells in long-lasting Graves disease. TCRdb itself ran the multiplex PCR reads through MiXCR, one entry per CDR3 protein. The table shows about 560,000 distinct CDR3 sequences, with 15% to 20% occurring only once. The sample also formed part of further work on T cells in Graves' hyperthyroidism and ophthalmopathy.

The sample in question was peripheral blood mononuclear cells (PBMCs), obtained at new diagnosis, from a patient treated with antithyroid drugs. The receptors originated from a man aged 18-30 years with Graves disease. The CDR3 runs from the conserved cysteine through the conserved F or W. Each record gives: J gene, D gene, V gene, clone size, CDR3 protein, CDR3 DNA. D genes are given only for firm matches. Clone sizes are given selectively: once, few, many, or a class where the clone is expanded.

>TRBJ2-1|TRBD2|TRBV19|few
CASRLPGLANEQFF
TGTGCCAGTAGGCTACCCGGACTAGCGAATGAGCAGTTCTTC
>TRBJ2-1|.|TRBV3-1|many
CASSQMGPLHEQFF
TGTGCCAGCAGCCAGATGGGCCCACTCCATGAGCAGTTCTTC
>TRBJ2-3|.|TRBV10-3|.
CAISEGEVDTQYF
TGTGCCATCAGTGAGGGGGAGGTTGATACGCAGTATTTT
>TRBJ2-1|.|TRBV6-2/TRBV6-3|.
CASSANVWGYNEQFF
TGTGCCAGCAGTGCCAACGTCTGGGGCTACAATGAGCAGTTCTTC
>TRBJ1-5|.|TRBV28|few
CASRPINQPQHF
TGTGCCAGCAGACCAATAAATCAGCCCCAGCATTTT
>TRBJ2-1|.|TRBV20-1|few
CSASPQEGLSQFF
TGCAGTGCTAGTCCACAGGAAGGACTGTCGCAGTTCTTC
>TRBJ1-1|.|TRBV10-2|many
CASSATGTRRRTEAFF
TGCGCCAGCAGTGCGACCGGGACTCGGAGGAGGACTGAAGCTTTCTTT
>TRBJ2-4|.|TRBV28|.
CASSYRVEVAKNIQYF
TGTGCCAGCAGTTACCGCGTTGAAGTAGCCAAAAACATTCAGTACTTC
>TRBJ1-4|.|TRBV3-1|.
CASSQGRDGEKLFF
TGTGCCAGCAGCCAAGGCAGGGATGGTGAAAAACTGTTTTTT
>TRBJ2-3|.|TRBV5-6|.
CASSLVVADTQYF
TGTGCCAGCAGCTTGGTAGTAGCGGATACGCAGTATTTT
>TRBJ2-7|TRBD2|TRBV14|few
CASSQEAGGDSYEQYF
TGTGCCAGCAGCCAAGAAGCGGGAGGGGACTCCTACGAGCAGTACTTC
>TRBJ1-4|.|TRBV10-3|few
CAIGEQQGPSEKLFF
TGTGCCATCGGAGAACAGCAGGGGCCTAGTGAAAAACTGTTTTTT
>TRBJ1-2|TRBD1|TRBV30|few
CAWRQGANYGYTF
TGTGCCTGGCGTCAGGGGGCGAACTATGGCTACACCTTC